This TCR beta chain comes out of a study of blood T cell repertoires in COVID-19. Study-level information: The United States, Italy and Spain were the sources of the acute and convalescent COVID-19 samples.

This CDR3 is 14 amino acids long. CDR1 and CDR2 (germline): LGHDT, YNNKEL (reference sequence). Trimming took 7 bases from V and 7 from J; bases not matched to a gene: 11. Per the authors' pipeline: How many nucleated cells were present was estimated from reference gene primer amplification. This table comes from immunoSEQ multiplex PCR, and its TCRdb copy is limited to in-frame clones, with some not included. V and J calls and clone size follow that table, whereas D and trimming were derived from the DNA. Found here are about 120,000 clones, roughly nine tenths of them singletons; the top ten hold around 4.5%.

The receptor comes from a man aged 35 to 55 with acute or convalescent COVID-19. This rearrangement joins TRBV3-1 (or the pseudogene TRBV3-2) to TRBJ1-2, with 8 bases lining up with TRBD1. The sequencing input was peripheral blood. The CDR3 DNA is TGTGCCAGCACCCTGGGACAGGACGTGAGTGGCTACACCTTC. It encodes CASTLGQDVSGYTF.